This entry lists 28 T cell receptor beta chains sequenced from one sample in a study of T cells after yellow fever vaccination. Via MiXCR, TCRdb re-called the 5' RACE reads, giving one row per CDR3 protein. The table lists 450,000 to 550,000 distinct CDR3 sequences, 21% of them singletons. The source was PBMCs, collected 21 days after the first yellow fever vaccination. These receptors originate from a man between 18 and 29 years old who received the YFV17D yellow fever vaccine.

This clonotype was observed many times. This sequence joins TRBV7-3 and TRBJ1-1; weak D call: TRBD1 (5 bases). The CDR3 length is 15 residues. V was pared by 4 bases and J by 4 bases, with 16 bases between. Germline V gene sequence: CDR1 SGHTA, CDR2 FQGTGA. The CDR3 coding sequence is TGTGCCAGCAGCTCCGAGGGAGGGGTAGGCACTGAAGCTTTCTTT. Its translation is CASSSEGGVGTEAFF.

The V gene is TRBV11-2, the J gene TRBJ2-5; possibly TRBD1 or TRBD2 for D (5 bases each). Deletions cut 5 bases from V and 5 bases from J, with 12 bases between. Germline lookup yields CDR1 SGHAT and CDR2 FQNNGV. This CDR3 has 13 residues. CDR3 nucleotide sequence: TGTGCCAGCAGCCGCGAGGGGTGGGAGACCCAGTACTTC. It is translated as CASSREGWETQYF.

This clonotype was picked up a small number of times. J is TRBJ2-3 and V is TRBV10-3, with unresolved D. Trimming took 3 bases from V and 6 from J, leaving 13 bases between them. The CDR3 sequence is 14 residues long. Germline loops: CDR1 ENHRY, CDR2 SYGVKD. The CDR3 protein is CAISDPGESDTQYF. The CDR3 bases are TGTGCCATCAGTGACCCAGGAGAGTCGGATACGCAGTATTTT.

The chain carries TRBV6-4 and TRBJ2-3, with 7 bases fitting TRBD2. Germline V lookup: CDR1 MRHNA, CDR2 SNTAGT. The CDR3 is 17 amino acids. V trimming: 4 bases; J trimming: 1 base; junction bases outside the gene matches: 11. The CDR3 nucleotides read TGTGCCAGCAGTGTCATACTGGGGGGGACCCGCACAGATACGCAGTATTTT. Translation: CASSVILGGTRTDTQYF.

This clonotype has just a few counts. J is TRBJ2-6 and V is TRBV7-2, with D possibly matching TRBD1 (6 bases). The CDR3 is 17 amino acids. The ends were cut back, 3 bases at V and 0 bases at J, with 12 bases in the middle. Germline CDR1 and CDR2: SGHTA and FQGNSA. Written as DNA, the CDR3 is TGTGCCAGCAGCTTCAGGGGCCCCTCCTCTGGGGCCAACGTCCTGACTTTC. Translated: CASSFRGPSSGANVLTF. The full variable domain, completed using reference TRBV7-2 and TRBJ2-6, is GAGVSQSPSNKVTEKGKDVELRCDPISGHTALYWYRQSLGQGLEFLIYFQGNSAPDKSGLPSDRFSAERTGGSVSTLTIQRTQQEDSAVYLCASSFRGPSSGANVLTFGAGSRLTVL.

This clonotype was seen more than once but under ten times. The chain links TRBV6-5 to TRBJ2-1; 13 positions agree with TRBD2. Germline loops: CDR1 MNHEY, CDR2 SVGAGI. The junction had 4 bases not matched to a gene; V was cut back by 5 bases and J by 15 bases. CDR3 length: 12 amino acids. CDR3 protein: CASSPTSGGRFF. Written as DNA, the CDR3 is TGTGCCAGCAGTCCGACTAGCGGGGGGAGGTTCTTC.

This clonotype was picked up a small number of times. This chain links TRBV5-1 with TRBJ2-3, with 9 bases lining up with TRBD1. Germline V CDR1 and CDR2: SGHRS, YFSETQ. The trim removed 4 bases at V and 4 bases at J, leaving 7 bases unmatched. The CDR3 has 15 amino acids. CDR3 nucleotide sequence: TGCGCCAGCAGCGTCGGACAGGGGATGGCAGATACGCAGTATTTT. Amino acids: CASSVGQGMADTQYF.

For this clonotype: Germline and junction disagree at one end, which may indicate a read error. The rearrangement joins TRBV5-1 to TRBJ2-1; D is undetermined. Germline V gene sequence: CDR1 SGHRS, CDR2 YFSETQ. The CDR3 consists of 12 residues. The CDR3 spells CASSFQSDEQFF. DNA of the CDR3: TGCGCCAGTAGCTTCCAATCGGATGAGCAGTTCTTC.

This chain links TRBV6-1 with TRBJ1-4; perhaps TRBD1 as D (5 bases). The germline V gene has CDR1 MNHNS and CDR2 SASEGT. V lost 4 bases to trimming and J lost 2 bases, with 8 bases between them. This CDR3 spans 14 amino acids. CDR3 protein: CASSAGSTNEKLFF. The CDR3 nucleotides are TGTGCCAGCAGTGCAGGGTCGACTAATGAAAAACTGTTTTTT.

This chain uses TRBV24-1 with TRBJ2-5; tentatively, D is TRBD1 or TRBD2 (5 bases each). The CDR3 extends over 15 amino acids. Trimming shortened V by 0 bases and J by 8 bases, and 15 bases separated the two germline ends. From germline, CDR1 is KGHDR and CDR2 SFDVKD. The CDR3 is CATSDLLGDASTQYF. CDR3 DNA sequence: TGTGCCACCAGTGATTTGTTGGGGGATGCCTCCACCCAGTACTTC.

The gene calls are TRBV6-5 and TRBJ1-3; D unclear. Germline V gene sequence: CDR1 MNHEY, CDR2 SVGAGI. The V end was cut by 8 bases, the J end by 0 bases, with 11 bases between. The CDR3 contains 14 residues. The CDR3 coding sequence is TGTGCCAGCGTTGAACACAACTCTGGAAACACCATATATTTT. It translates to CASVEHNSGNTIYF.

This clonotype came up a few times. This chain links TRBV10-3 with TRBJ2-5, with 12 bases fitting TRBD2. The CDR3 is made up of 16 amino acids. Trimming removed 0 bases from V and 5 bases from J; junction bases left unmatched: 4. Germline CDR1 reads ENHRY; CDR2 reads SYGVKD. The CDR3 here is CAISESTSGGIETQYF. DNA for the CDR3: TGTGCCATCAGTGAGTCTACTAGCGGGGGGATCGAGACCCAGTACTTC.

The chain combines TRBV15 with TRBJ1-1; 7 nucleotides agree with TRBD1. CDR1 is LNHNV and CDR2 is YYDKDF in the germline V gene (reference sequence). The CDR3 is 17 amino acids. Trimming took 0 bases from V and 7 from J; bases not matched to a gene: 14. The chain's CDR3 is CATSRDRREGAFGEAFF. CDR3 DNA sequence: TGTGCCACCAGCAGAGATCGGAGGGAGGGGGCCTTCGGTGAAGCTTTCTTT. The variable domain in full, completed from reference TRBV15 and TRBJ1-1, reads DAMVIQNPRYQVTQFGKPVTLSCSQTLNHNVMYWYQQKSSQAPKLLFHYYDKDFNNEADTPDNFQSRRPNTSFCFLDIRSPGLGDTAMYLCATSRDRREGAFGEAFFGQGTRLTVV.

Remarks on this clonotype: An end of the junction differs from the germline gene, which may be a read error. This chain uses TRBV7-2 with TRBJ2-3; TRBD2 agrees at 10 bases. This CDR3 is 15 amino acids long. Germline values: CDR1 SGHTA, CDR2 FQGNSA. The CDR3 nucleotides read TGTGCCAGCAGTTTAGCGGGGGGATACACAGATACGCAGTATTTT. Residues: CASSLAGGYTDTQYF.

This clonotype was recorded at least ten times. V gene TRBV12-3 or TRBV12-4 combines with J gene TRBJ2-7; D call uncertain. V lost 4 bases, J lost 5 bases, and 9 bases lay in between. The CDR3 length is 12 residues. The CDR3, as DNA: TGTGCCAGCAGTTGGTCGGTGGACGAGCAGTACTTC. It yields the protein CASSWSVDEQYF.

The CDR3 nucleotides are TGCGCCAGCAGCACGGACGGGCGAAATGAGCAGTTCTTC. Its protein is CASSTDGRNEQFF. The V call is TRBV5-1, the J call TRBJ2-1, with no clear D. Trimming shortened V by 4 bases and J by 7 bases, and 12 bases separated the two germline ends. CDR1 SGHRS and CDR2 YFSETQ come from the germline V gene. The CDR3 loop spans 13 amino acids. The entire variable domain, with the rest obtained from reference TRBV5-1 and TRBJ2-1, is as follows: KAGVTQTPRYLIKTRGQQVTLSCSPISGHRSVSWYQQTPGQGLQFLFEYFSETQRNKGNFPGRFSGRQFSNSRSEMNVSTLELGDSALYLCASSTDGRNEQFFGPGTRLTVL.

The chain has TRBV10-3 and TRBJ2-6, with 11 bases aligning to TRBD1. The length of the CDR3 is 18 residues. Germline V gene lookup returns CDR1 ENHRY and CDR2 SYGVKD. The V gene end was trimmed by 4 bases and the J gene end by 1 base; junction bases not matched to a gene: 6. DNA of the CDR3: TGTGCCATCAGTGGAGCCCGGGACAGGGGGTCTGGGGCCAACGTCCTGACTTTC. Encoded protein: CAISGARDRGSGANVLTF.

This clonotype turned up a few times. This chain links TRBV29-1 with TRBJ2-5, with D uncertain. V shed 1 base and J shed 5 bases, with 8 bases lying between them. Germline V CDR1 and CDR2: SQVTM, ANQGSEA. The CDR3 sequence is 12 residues long. CDR3 DNA sequence: TGCAGCGTTGAAGGGACGGGCGAGACCCAGTACTTC. It is translated as CSVEGTGETQYF. Full variable domain (missing parts from reference TRBV29-1 and TRBJ2-5): SAVISQKPSRDICQRGTSLTIQCQVDSQVTMMFWYRQQPGQSLTLIATANQGSEATYESGFVIDKFPISRPNLTFSTLTVSNMSPEDSSIYLCSVEGTGETQYFGPGTRLLVL.

The chain joins TRBV3-1 to TRBJ2-3; 14 positions match TRBD2. V gave up 1 base and J gave up 2 bases; unmatched junction bases: 17. Germline CDR1 reads LGHDT; CDR2 reads YNNKEL (reference sequence). This CDR3 region has 22 residues. This CDR3 is CASSQVSVPGLAGELPTDTQYF. CDR3 sequence (DNA): TGTGCCAGCAGCCAAGTTTCTGTCCCGGGACTAGCGGGGGAGCTACCCACAGATACGCAGTATTTT.

This clonotype was detected a few times. V gene TRBV6-2 or TRBV6-3 combines with J gene TRBJ2-3, with TRBD2 matching 8 bases. The CDR3 sequence is 15 residues long. Germline trimming cut 7 bases from V and 2 bases from J; bases unmatched to any gene: 8. Germline assignment: CDR1 MNHEY and CDR2 SVGEGT. CDR3 in DNA: TGTGCCAGCAACCTACTAGCGGCGCCCACAGATACGCAGTATTTT. This codes for CASNLLAAPTDTQYF.

Written as DNA, the CDR3 is TGTGCCAGCAAGCAGGGTTACGGCCCCTACGAGCAGTACTTC. It yields the protein CASKQGYGPYEQYF. This chain connects TRBV6-1 to TRBJ2-7; perhaps TRBD1 as D (5 bases). The ends were cut back, 7 bases at V and 2 bases at J, with 15 bases in the middle. CDR1 MNHNS and CDR2 SASEGT come from the germline V gene. CDR3 length: 14 amino acids.

The rearrangement uses TRBV7-2 and TRBJ1-1, with D maybe TRBD1 (6 bases). V was trimmed by 2 bases and J by 8 bases, leaving 15 bases between them. The CDR3 is 14 residues long. Germline V CDR1 and CDR2: SGHTA, FQGNSA. The CDR3, as DNA: TGTGCCAGCAGCTTACAGGGGCCGGACCTGGAAGCTTTCTTT. Translating gives CASSLQGPDLEAFF. The variable domain in full, completed from reference TRBV7-2 and TRBJ1-1, reads GAGVSQSPSNKVTEKGKDVELRCDPISGHTALYWYRQSLGQGLEFLIYFQGNSAPDKSGLPSDRFSAERTGGSVSTLTIQRTQQEDSAVYLCASSLQGPDLEAFFGQGTRLTVV.

This clonotype was detected a few times. The J gene is TRBJ2-3, the V gene TRBV12-3 or TRBV12-4, with D perhaps matching TRBD2 (6 bases). V gave up 5 bases and J gave up 6 bases, with 15 bases separating them. This CDR3 is built from 14 residues. DNA of the CDR3: TGTGCCAGCAGTCGGAGCGGGCCCTGGGATACGCAGTATTTT. Its protein is CASSRSGPWDTQYF.

This rearrangement joins TRBV19 to TRBJ2-1; D is perhaps TRBD1 (5 bases). CDR1 and CDR2 from the germline V gene are LNHDA and SQIVND (reference sequence). Trimming shortened V by 2 bases and J by 5 bases, and 10 bases separated the two germline ends. CDR3 length: 14 residues. The CDR3 region is CASSISPDNNEQFF. The CDR3 DNA sequence: TGTGCCAGTAGTATATCCCCGGACAACAATGAGCAGTTCTTC.

The chain employs TRBV2 and TRBJ1-2; the D gene is possibly TRBD1 (6 bases). Germline V lookup: CDR1 SNHLY, CDR2 FYNNEI. The CDR3 consists of 15 residues. Trimming pared 5 bases from V and 2 bases from J, leaving 15 bases between. CDR3 protein: CASSKNKGTNYGYTF. CDR3 coding DNA: TGTGCCAGCAGTAAAAACAAGGGGACAAACTATGGCTACACCTTC.

This clonotype was counted only a few times. The rearrangement joins TRBV3-1 to TRBJ2-4; 13 nucleotides match TRBD2. This CDR3 is built from 17 residues. V lost 8 bases and J lost 0; bases outside the gene matches: 7. Per the germline V gene, CDR1 is LGHDT and CDR2 is YNNKEL (reference sequence). CDR3 amino acids: CASQGTSGALAKNIQYF. CDR3 coding DNA: TGTGCCAGCCAAGGGACTAGCGGGGCCTTAGCCAAAAACATTCAGTACTTC. The variable domain in full, completed from reference TRBV3-1 and TRBJ2-4, reads DTAVSQTPKYLVTQMGNDKSIKCEQNLGHDTMYWYKQDSKKFLKIMFSYNNKELIINETVPNRFSPKSPDKAHLNLHINSLELGDSAVYFCASQGTSGALAKNIQYFGAGTRLSVL.

The chain combines TRBV20-1 with TRBJ2-5, with no clear D. Germline values: CDR1 DFQATT, CDR2 SNEGSKA (reference sequence). Between the trimmed V and J ends, which lost 5 bases and 2 bases, there was a span of 15 bases. The CDR3 runs 14 residues. The CDR3 DNA sequence: TGCAGTGCTCCCGACCCGAGATCACAAGAGACCCAGTACTTC. Amino acids: CSAPDPRSQETQYF.

The V and J genes are TRBV6-1 and TRBJ1-1; D is uncertain. CDR3 length equals 13 residues. With 4 bases removed from V and 4 bases from J, the gap between germline ends came to 10 bases. Germline V gene lookup returns CDR1 MNHNS and CDR2 SASEGT. The CDR3 loop is CASSARRRTEAFF. The CDR3 DNA sequence: TGTGCCAGCAGTGCCCGAAGGCGCACTGAAGCTTTCTTT.